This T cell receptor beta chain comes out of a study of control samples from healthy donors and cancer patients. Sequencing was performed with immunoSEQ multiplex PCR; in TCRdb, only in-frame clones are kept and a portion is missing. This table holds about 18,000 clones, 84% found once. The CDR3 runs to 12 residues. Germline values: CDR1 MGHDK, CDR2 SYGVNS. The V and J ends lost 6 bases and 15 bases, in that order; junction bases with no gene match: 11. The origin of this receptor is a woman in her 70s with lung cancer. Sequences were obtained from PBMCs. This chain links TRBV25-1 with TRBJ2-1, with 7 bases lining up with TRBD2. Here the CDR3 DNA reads TGTGCCAGCAGCGACCCGGGGGGATCGCCGTTCTTC. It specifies CASSDPGGSPFF. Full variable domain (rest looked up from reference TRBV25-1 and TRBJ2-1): EADIYQTPRYLVIGTGKKITLECSQTMGHDKMYWYQQDPGMELHLIHYSYGVNSTEKGDLSSESTVSRIRTEHFPLTLESARPSHTSQYLCASSDPGGSPFFGPGTRLTVL.